This T cell receptor (beta chain) appears in the sequencing data of a study of shared clonotypes between healthy human individuals. A remark on this clone: Antigen: not known. The sample carries other DNA sequences with the same CDR3.

The table came from immunoSEQ multiplex PCR; TCRdb's copy has only in-frame clones and leaves some out. The sample holds more than 2,000,000 clones, about 92% seen once. CDR1 and CDR2 from the germline V gene are SGHRS and YFSETQ. The CDR3 extends over 13 amino acids. Trimming took off 5 bases at V and 5 bases at J, with 13 bases between the two ends. Study-level findings and limits: Rarefaction curves obtained for sorted subsets showed sequencing incomplete despite large depth.

The sample consisted of naive CD4+ T cells sorted from blood. The subset denotes: CD45RA+ positively selected. The chain employs TRBV5-1 and TRBJ1-1; D gene ambiguous. The TCR sequence derives from a man younger than 35 in good health. CDR3 nucleotide sequence: TGCGCCAGCAGTTTTCTGTCGGGGACTGAAGCTTTCTTT. Translation: CASSFLSGTEAFF.